The T cell receptor (beta chain) described here comes from a study of shared clonotypes between healthy human individuals (dated by TCRdb to about 2020). A note on the overall study: The cohort included a few men and a couple of women between 18 and 49 years of age. Per donor, three plates each were used for CD4 naive and CD4 memory, two for CD8 naive, and one for CD8 memory. To estimate repertoire size and how much clonotype sharing occurs between individuals, the study deeply sequenced the blood TCR repertoires of several healthy adults. To increase sequencing depth and limit assay-specific biases, TCR repertoire library preparation and sequencing were carried out by different laboratories using diverse techniques. Per donor, leukapheresis produced somewhere between about 0.9 and 9 billion PBMCs. The investigation overall reported the following: Larger estimated clonotype richness was generally found for naive subsets than for memory subsets. Rarefaction of sorted-subset datasets indicated incomplete sequencing despite the large sequencing depth. Only blood was sampled, and tissue TCR repertoires likely differ from those in blood. Because the study included a small number of donors, the genetic and exposure-history diversity represented was limited. Pairwise subsampling indicated that sequencing depth was expected to affect the degree of clonotype sharing among donors. Compared with non-shared clonotypes, the clonotypes found in all four sorted-subset donors had higher generation probabilities. When four donors were compared, the shared fraction of clonotypes was around 5% for naive CD4, around 3.6% for naive CD8, roughly 2.3% for memory CD4, and less than 0.45% for memory CD8.

Deletion took 3 bases off V and 2 bases off J, with a span of 11 bases between the germline ends. The CDR3 numbers 14 residues from cysteine through phenylalanine. This entry keeps only the CDR3 DNA: 42 bases, framed from base 1. Reading the germline V gene gives CDR1 SNHLY and CDR2 FYNNEI. This clone was detected once. The antigen this receptor binds is unknown. No base-level quality is on record; no much larger clone is a single base apart. CD8 naive samples were obtained by positive selection for CCR7 among CD45RO-negative cells, yielding a CD45RA+CCR7+ population from which TemRA cells were excluded. Healthy HIV-negative adults with no recently reported acute infections or vaccinations were included as donors. All donors were Caucasian adults living in Nashville, Tennessee, USA. Blood was collected by leukapheresis, and PBMCs were isolated by Ficoll-Histopaque density gradient centrifugation and then cryopreserved in liquid nitrogen vapor phase. Analytical flow cytometry was used to check the purity and quantity of each magnetically sorted T cell population. From each sorted fraction, genomic DNA was isolated and quantified by UV absorbance on a Nanodrop 2000c.

Using the deep immunoSEQ assay, multiplex PCR amplified TCR CDR3 regions from genomic DNA. Genomic DNA extracted from each cell subset was distributed evenly over all wells of several immunoSEQ 96-well plates, and each plate served as one replicate. For sorted subsets, around 200 ng genomic DNA, equal to about 30,000 T cell genomes, was loaded into each replicate PCR. The purified libraries were quantified using a Qubit 3.0 fluorometer, sized with a Bioanalyzer 2100, and then quantified again using the KAPA Library Quantification kit. A separate single-read 150-cycle Illumina NextSeq 550 flow cell was used to sequence each immunoSEQ 96-well plate. Per the authors' processing: Because the immunoSEQ output included only junctional sequences and no quality scores, the filtering could not be the same as the filtering used for full-length reads. To assign V/J genes and CDR3, sequences were annotated using PyIR, a Python wrapper for IgBLAST v1.9, with IMGT germline references. Reads were removed for weak V/J assignments (E-value above 1e-6), missing CDR3, stop codons, out-of-frame junctions, or ambiguous translated residues. V3J clonotypes were defined as sequences sharing the same inferred V gene, J gene, and CDR3 amino acid sequence. The percentage overlap between two repertoires was calculated by dividing the number of shared unique clonotypes by the size of the smaller repertoire. Repertoire richness was assessed with RTK rarefaction, the Chao1 estimator, and Recon v2.1 estimates of unobserved clonotypes. Generation probabilities were computed with OLGA for all TCRbeta clonotypes obtained by the gDNA method from several donors. TCRdb obtained this table from immuneACCESS and retained in-frame rearrangements with V and J assigned. These tables miss some clones; where compared with another copy, unresolved V genes account for less than half of the shortfall, and the remainder is unexplained. The DNA was the basis for D and trimming; V, J and clone size are from that table. The sample data list roughly 590,000 clones, and around 95% of these were observed just once. The ten most abundant clones make up around 0.11% of the sample.

The origin of this receptor is a young woman in good health. Sequenced input: naive CD8+ T cells sorted from blood. In the paper's terms, the cell subset or site label means: CD45RA+CCR7+. The sequence is built from TRBV2 and TRBJ2-7; no confident D gene assignment can be made. The nucleotide sequence is given as TGTGCCAGCAGTGACCCTAGGCTAGCCTACGAGCAGTACTTC. Its protein is CASSDPRLAYEQYF.